These 25 T cell receptor beta chains came from one sample sequenced in a study of blood T cell repertoires in COVID-19. Some clones are missing from TCRdb's copy, which holds only in-frame ones; the method was immunoSEQ multiplex PCR. The repertoire includes over 150,000 clones, around 84% of them detected once, and about 7.7% sits in the top ten. What was sequenced was PBMCs or T cells enriched from blood (not recorded which). The origin of the receptors is a man aged 50-59 years who had recovered from COVID-19.

This chain joins TRBV7-9 and TRBJ2-3; D is unresolved. The CDR3 is 13 amino acids. Deletions cut 3 bases from V and 0 bases from J, with 4 bases between. Germline-derived CDR1 and CDR2 are SEHNR and FQNEAQ (reference sequence). CDR3 DNA: TGTGCCAGCAGCTTCGGGAGCACAGATACGCAGTATTTT. It yields the protein CASSFGSTDTQYF.

The gene calls are TRBV12-5 and TRBJ2-3; 7 positions agree with TRBD1. The CDR3 has 17 residues. V lost 0 bases, J lost 0 bases, and 6 bases stayed unmatched. CDR1 and CDR2 from the germline V gene are LGHNT and FRNRAP. The CDR3 sequence: CASGLVLRDSSTDTQYF. In DNA form, the CDR3 reads TGTGCTAGTGGTTTGGTACTTCGGGACAGTAGCACAGATACGCAGTATTTT.

The chain is built from TRBV7-2 and TRBJ2-1; 12 bases line up with TRBD2. The CDR3 runs 16 residues. Trimming cost V 0 bases and J 8 bases; bases outside gene matches: 5. CDR1 SGHTA and CDR2 FQGNSA come from the germline V gene. The CDR3 DNA sequence: TGTGCCAGCAGCTTAGCGCCTAGCGGGGGGGCCTATGAGCAGTTCTTC. Translating it yields CASSLAPSGGAYEQFF.

Written as DNA, the CDR3 is TGTGCCAGCAGTGAATCCGTCAGCACCGGGGAGCTGTTTTTT. Translation: CASSESVSTGELFF. This chain connects TRBV6-1 to TRBJ2-2, with D uncertain. Trimming removed 2 bases at V and 4 bases at J, with 8 bases between. Germline V gives CDR1 MNHNS, CDR2 SASEGT. This CDR3 is 14 amino acids long.

This CDR3 reads CATSSGGARGYTF. The DNA for the CDR3 is TGTGCCACCAGCAGCGGAGGCGCGAGGGGCTACACCTTC. This chain joins TRBV15 and TRBJ1-2; D unclear. This CDR3 has 13 residues. Trimming took off 3 bases at V and 8 bases at J, with 13 bases between the two ends. The V gene's germline CDR1 is LNHNV and CDR2 YYDKDF (reference sequence).

J is TRBJ2-1 and V is TRBV9; a possible D gene is TRBD1 (6 bases). Trimming removed 1 base at V and 5 bases at J, with 16 bases between. CDR1 is SGDLS, CDR2 YYNGEE, per germline. The CDR3 loop spans 16 amino acids. This chain's CDR3 is CASSVRVGGANNEQFF. The CDR3 nucleotides are TGTGCCAGCAGCGTACGGGTTGGGGGCGCCAACAATGAGCAGTTCTTC. Filled out from reference TRBV9 and TRBJ2-1, the complete variable domain reads DSGVTQTPKHLITATGQRVTLRCSPRSGDLSVYWYQQSLDQGLQFLIQYYNGEERAKGNILERFSAQQFPDLHSELNLSSLELGDSALYFCASSVRVGGANNEQFFGPGTRLTVL.

CDR3 region: CASSTGYSPLHF. Here the CDR3 DNA reads TGTGCCAGTAGTACAGGGTATTCACCCCTCCACTTT. This chain uses TRBV19 with TRBJ1-6; TRBD1 might be the D (5 bases). CDR3 length: 12 amino acids. V dropped 4 bases and J dropped 8 bases, with 6 bases sitting between them. Looked up from germline, CDR1 is LNHDA and CDR2 is SQIVND (reference sequence). Using reference TRBV19 and TRBJ1-6 for the parts outside the CDR3, the full variable domain is DGGITQSPKYLFRKEGQNVTLSCEQNLNHDAMYWYRQDPGQGLRLIYYSQIVNDFQKGDIAEGYSVSREKKESFPLTVTSAQKNPTAFYLCASSTGYSPLHFGNGTRLTVT.

V is TRBV7-2 and J is TRBJ2-3; 9 bases align to TRBD1. Germline lookup yields CDR1 SGHTA and CDR2 FQGNSA. The V segment lost 3 bases and the J segment 3 bases; nucleotides outside the gene matches: 4. The CDR3 spans 15 residues. Here the CDR3 reads CASSFTGTGTDTQYF. The CDR3 DNA reads TGTGCCAGCAGCTTTACCGGGACAGGGACAGATACGCAGTATTTT.

The gene calls are TRBV7-9 and TRBJ1-4; D is uncertain. CDR3 length equals 14 residues. The germline V and J ends were trimmed by 4 bases and 8 bases, with 14 bases remaining between them. The germline CDR1 and CDR2 sequences are SEHNR and FQNEAQ (reference sequence). The CDR3 reads CASSSGIAMEKLFF. CDR3 bases: TGTGCCAGCAGCTCCGGGATCGCTATGGAAAAACTGTTTTTT.

The gene calls are TRBV19 and TRBJ2-5, with 11 nucleotides matching TRBD2. Germline trimming cut 1 base from V and 4 bases from J; bases unmatched to any gene: 8. The germline V gene encodes CDR1 LNHDA and CDR2 SQIVND (reference sequence). This CDR3 has 17 residues. The CDR3 region has the DNA TGTGCCAGTAGTATAGGGGTGATAGCGGGGGGGCGAGAGACCCAGTACTTC. Its protein product is CASSIGVIAGGRETQYF.

The chain has TRBV12-3 or TRBV12-4 and TRBJ1-1; 9 bases agree with TRBD1. The CDR3 covers 12 residues. V gave up 1 base and J gave up 9 bases; unmatched junction bases: 0. The CDR3 DNA sequence: TGTGCCAGCAGTTTAGACAGGGGGCAAGCTTTCTTT. This encodes CASSLDRGQAFF.

The gene calls are TRBV11-2 and TRBJ1-3; unclear D gene. This CDR3 is 15 amino acids long. V dropped 5 bases and J dropped 0 bases, with 11 bases sitting between them. CDR1 SGHAT and CDR2 FQNNGV come from the germline V gene. The CDR3 loop is CASSIHRSSGNTIYF. The CDR3 DNA is TGTGCCAGCAGCATACACCGGAGCTCTGGAAACACCATATATTTT.

V usage is TRBV3-1 (or the pseudogene TRBV3-2) and J usage is TRBJ1-6; D not resolved. This CDR3 region has 16 residues. Germline CDR1 and CDR2: LGHDT and YNNKEL (reference sequence). With 0 bases removed from V and 7 bases from J, the gap between germline ends came to 13 bases. CDR3 loop: CASSQDWQALNSPLHF. CDR3 sequence (DNA): TGTGCCAGCAGCCAAGATTGGCAGGCTTTGAATTCACCCCTCCACTTT.

This clone was counted only a few times. The V gene is TRBV11-2, the J gene TRBJ1-2, with 8 bases fitting TRBD1. The germline V gene encodes CDR1 SGHAT and CDR2 FQNNGV. The V gene end was trimmed by 5 bases and the J gene end by 3 bases; junction bases not matched to a gene: 14. The CDR3 totals 17 residues. The CDR3 reads CASSLSWTRGRDYGYTF. The CDR3 bases are TGTGCCAGCAGCCTTAGTTGGACCAGGGGGCGGGACTATGGCTACACCTTC.

The rearrangement joins TRBV9 to TRBJ1-2; weak D call: TRBD1 (5 bases). V lost 0 bases and J 8 bases, leaving 17 bases between the germline ends. Per germline, CDR1 SGDLS and CDR2 YYNGEE. This CDR3 comprises 15 residues. CDR3 sequence reads: CASSVGGGEARGYTF. The CDR3 nucleotides read TGTGCCAGCAGCGTAGGGGGAGGGGAAGCAAGGGGCTACACCTTC.

This clone was counted at least ten times. This rearrangement joins TRBV6-5 to TRBJ1-5, with 8 bases that match TRBD1. The length of the CDR3 is 14 residues. Germline CDR1 reads MNHEY; CDR2 reads SVGAGI. The ends lost 6 bases at V and 3 bases at J; junction bases unmatched: 4. The CDR3 DNA follows: TGTGCCAGCAGCCTACAGGGGGTCAATCAGCCCCAGCATTTT. Translated, it gives CASSLQGVNQPQHF.

This chain links TRBV7-3 with TRBJ2-2; 15 nucleotides match TRBD2. Germline V gives CDR1 SGHTA, CDR2 FQGTGA. The CDR3 length is 20 residues. V dropped 0 bases and J dropped 1; count of bases not matched to a gene: 6. The CDR3: CASSLTPGLAGGRNTGELFF. CDR3 bases: TGTGCCAGCAGCTTAACCCCGGGACTAGCGGGGGGAAGGAACACCGGGGAGCTGTTTTTT.

J is TRBJ1-2 and V is TRBV5-6, with D perhaps matching TRBD1 (6 bases). Germline CDR1 and CDR2: SGHDT and YYEEEE. CDR3 length: 13 amino acids. V lost 5 bases and J lost 6, with 14 bases in between. DNA for the CDR3: TGTGCCAGCAGTCCCGAGGGGGGGAATGGCTACACCTTC. This sequence encodes CASSPEGGNGYTF.

The J gene is TRBJ1-1, the V gene TRBV6-5, with TRBD1 identical over 9 bases. CDR3 length equals 14 residues. Germline CDR1 is MNHEY and CDR2 is SVGAGI. V dropped 5 bases and J dropped 6; count of bases not matched to a gene: 7. The CDR3 coding sequence is TGTGCCAGCAGTATAGGGGACAGGGAAGCTGAAGCTTTCTTT. This gives the protein CASSIGDREAEAFF.

The chain is built from TRBV7-2 and TRBJ2-1; 9 nucleotides agree with TRBD1. The CDR3 is 17 residues long. V was clipped by 0 bases and J by 6 bases; unmatched bases: 9. Per the germline V gene, CDR1 is SGHTA and CDR2 is FQGNSA. CDR3 coding DNA: TGTGCCAGCAGCTTAGCGCCGGGACAGGGTCGTACCAATGAGCAGTTCTTC. Encoded protein: CASSLAPGQGRTNEQFF.

This chain joins TRBV2 and TRBJ2-7; 9 bases match TRBD1. Germline V gene lookup returns CDR1 SNHLY and CDR2 FYNNEI. This CDR3 contains 15 residues. Germline trimming cut 2 bases from V and 7 bases from J; bases unmatched to any gene: 9. The CDR3 bases are TGTGCCAGCAGTGAACCGGGACAGGGTATTCGGGAGCAGTACTTC. This codes for CASSEPGQGIREQYF.

This chain joins TRBV5-1 and TRBJ2-1; 11 nucleotides align to TRBD2. CDR3 length: 15 residues. The V gene end was trimmed by 4 bases and the J gene end by 12 bases; junction bases not matched to a gene: 12. Germline-derived CDR1 and CDR2 are SGHRS and YFSETQ. For the CDR3, the DNA is TGCGCCAGCAGCCCCAATCTAGCGGGGGGAACAGGGCAGTTCTTC. It specifies CASSPNLAGGTGQFF.

The rearrangement joins TRBV5-5 to TRBJ2-5; D gene ambiguous. The V gene lost 4 bases and the J gene lost 1 base, with 11 bases spanning the gap. The CDR3 runs 14 residues. Germline values: CDR1 SGHKS, CDR2 YYEKEE (reference sequence). The CDR3 loop reads CASSPRPGQETQYF. For the CDR3, the DNA is TGTGCCAGCAGCCCAAGACCAGGCCAAGAGACCCAGTACTTC.

This clone was detected ten times or more. V usage is TRBV18 and J usage is TRBJ1-2, with 8 bases aligning to TRBD1. The CDR3 spans 14 residues. CDR1 KGHSH and CDR2 LQKENI come from the germline V gene. V was clipped by 3 bases and J by 4 bases; unmatched bases: 4. CDR3 coding DNA: TGTGCCAGCTCACCGGACAGGGTTGGCTATGGCTACACCTTC. Protein sequence: CASSPDRVGYGYTF.

The chain uses TRBV5-1 and TRBJ1-2; 7 positions match TRBD1. J lost 6 bases, V lost 4 bases, and 6 bases had no gene match. This CDR3 region has 13 residues. Germline lookup yields CDR1 SGHRS and CDR2 YFSETQ. CDR3 nucleotide sequence: TGCGCCAGCAGCAGGGACAGTATCGATGGCTACACCTTC. It codes for CASSRDSIDGYTF.